The rows below give T cell receptor beta chains drawn from one sample of a study of patients and donors after allogeneic stem cell transplantation. Each CDR3 protein is one row after TCRdb ran MiXCR on the RT-PCR reads. The sample has 800,000 to 1,000,000 distinct CDR3 sequences, around 17% seen once. The source material was blood, either unsorted or a sorted T cell fraction (not recorded which). The source of these receptors is a human donor who was either an allogeneic HSCT recipient or a stem cell or donor lymphocyte infusion donor (not recorded which). It is not recorded whose cells these are; they may come from a transplant donor. The CDR3 runs from the conserved cysteine through the conserved F or W. The D gene is left open where the match is weak. Some rows mark clone size as missing; the rest say once, few, many or name a class of expanded clone.

CDR3nt: TGTGCCAGCAGTGATATGGACAGATCCTACGAGCAGTACTTC; CDR3aa: CASSDMDRSYEQYF; j_gene: TRBJ2-7; abundance: few; d_gene: .; v_gene: TRBV2
CDR3nt: TGTGCCAGCAGTTATTCGGACCCCGTGGGAGGAAACACCATATATTTT; CDR3aa: CASSYSDPVGGNTIYF; j_gene: TRBJ1-3; abundance: .; d_gene: .; v_gene: TRBV6-5
CDR3nt: TGCAGTGCTAGAACTAGCGGGTGGAGCTCCTACGAGCAGTACTTC; CDR3aa: CSARTSGWSSYEQYF; j_gene: TRBJ2-7; abundance: few; d_gene: TRBD2; v_gene: TRBV20-1
CDR3nt: TGTGCCAGCAGGGGGGACAGGGGGCAAGTTACAGAGACCCAGTACTTC; CDR3aa: CASRGDRGQVTETQYF; j_gene: TRBJ2-5; abundance: .; d_gene: TRBD1; v_gene: TRBV27
CDR3nt: TGTGCCAGCAGTACCCAGGGGTTTCAATGGGACACTGAAGCTTTCTTT; CDR3aa: CASSTQGFQWDTEAFF; j_gene: TRBJ1-1; abundance: .; d_gene: .; v_gene: TRBV6-1
CDR3nt: TGTGCCAGCAGTTCGCGGACAGGACGATATAGCAATCAGCCCCAGCATTTT; CDR3aa: CASSSRTGRYSNQPQHF; j_gene: TRBJ1-5; abundance: .; d_gene: TRBD1; v_gene: TRBV12-3/TRBV12-4
CDR3nt: TGCAGTGCGGGAGGGACGGCGGGATATACGCAGTATTTT; CDR3aa: CSAGGTAGYTQYF; j_gene: TRBJ2-3; abundance: few; d_gene: TRBD2; v_gene: TRBV20-1
CDR3nt: TGTGCCATCAGTGAGGAGACAGGGGGGTTCTACGAGCAGTACTTC; CDR3aa: CAISEETGGFYEQYF; j_gene: TRBJ2-7; abundance: .; d_gene: TRBD1; v_gene: TRBV10-3
CDR3nt: TGTGCCAGCAGTTTTTCCACTGTTACCACAGATACGCAGTATTTT; CDR3aa: CASSFSTVTTDTQYF; j_gene: TRBJ2-3; abundance: many; d_gene: .; v_gene: TRBV12-3/TRBV12-4
CDR3nt: TGTGCCAGCAGCTTAAGTCTGACAAATGAGCAGTTCTTC; CDR3aa: CASSLSLTNEQFF; j_gene: TRBJ2-1; abundance: few; d_gene: .; v_gene: TRBV7-3
CDR3nt: TGTGCCAGCAGCCCCGCGAGCTCTGGAAACACCATATATTTT; CDR3aa: CASSPASSGNTIYF; j_gene: TRBJ1-3; abundance: few; d_gene: .; v_gene: TRBV12-3/TRBV12-4
CDR3nt: TGTGCCAGCAGCTCCCGATCGACCGACTACAATGAGCAGTTCTTC; CDR3aa: CASSSRSTDYNEQFF; j_gene: TRBJ2-1; abundance: few; d_gene: .; v_gene: TRBV7-9
CDR3nt: TGCAGTGCTAGAGATTTGGGGTCGGGTCCGGCGGTTTGCTTC; CDR3aa: CSARDLGSGPAVCF; j_gene: TRBJ2-1; abundance: .; d_gene: .; v_gene: TRBV20-1
CDR3nt: TGTGCCTGGAGTGTACGGGACAGCTATGGCTACACCTTC; CDR3aa: CAWSVRDSYGYTF; j_gene: TRBJ1-2; abundance: .; d_gene: TRBD1; v_gene: TRBV30
CDR3nt: TGCGCCAGCAGCACGGGGACCAAGGGAGAGACCCAGTACTTC; CDR3aa: CASSTGTKGETQYF; j_gene: TRBJ2-5; abundance: few; d_gene: .; v_gene: TRBV5-1
CDR3nt: TGTGCCAGCAGCTTAGGCTCCGGGACGGGGATCTATGGCTACACCTTC; CDR3aa: CASSLGSGTGIYGYTF; j_gene: TRBJ1-2; abundance: .; d_gene: .; v_gene: TRBV7-2
CDR3nt: TGTGCCAGCAGCGGGACGTCTCCCGGTGGCTACACCTTC; CDR3aa: CASSGTSPGGYTF; j_gene: TRBJ1-2; abundance: .; d_gene: .; v_gene: TRBV12-3/TRBV12-4
CDR3nt: TGCGCCAGCAGCTTGGCCGATGGGGGGAACACTGAAGCTTTCTTT; CDR3aa: CASSLADGGNTEAFF; j_gene: TRBJ1-1; abundance: few; d_gene: .; v_gene: TRBV5-1
CDR3nt: TGTGCCAGCAGTGATTGGGGGGATTCCTACGAGCAGTACTTC; CDR3aa: CASSDWGDSYEQYF; j_gene: TRBJ2-7; abundance: .; d_gene: .; v_gene: TRBV2
CDR3nt: TGTGCCAGCAGCAAAGGGACAGGGGCCAATCAGCCCCAGCATTTT; CDR3aa: CASSKGTGANQPQHF; j_gene: TRBJ1-5; abundance: once; d_gene: TRBD1; v_gene: TRBV7-9
CDR3nt: TGTGCCAGCAGCGTAGCTGGGACAGGGGCCTACGAGCAGTACTTC; CDR3aa: CASSVAGTGAYEQYF; j_gene: TRBJ2-7; abundance: .; d_gene: TRBD1; v_gene: TRBV9
CDR3nt: TGCGCCAGCAGCCACTACGGAGGCCAAGAGACCCAGTACTTC; CDR3aa: CASSHYGGQETQYF; j_gene: TRBJ2-5; abundance: .; d_gene: .; v_gene: TRBV5-1
CDR3nt: TGTGCCAGCAGCTTGAGCCAGGGGAACTATGGCTACACCTTC; CDR3aa: CASSLSQGNYGYTF; j_gene: TRBJ1-2; abundance: .; d_gene: .; v_gene: TRBV5-5
CDR3nt: TGTGCCAGCAGCTTGGGGGCTAGCGGGAGGGCCCCAGACTTC; CDR3aa: CASSLGASGRAPDF; j_gene: TRBJ2-1; abundance: .; d_gene: TRBD2; v_gene: TRBV5-6
CDR3nt: TGTGCCAGCAGTTTATCCAGGGTCATCAATGAGCAGTTCTTC; CDR3aa: CASSLSRVINEQFF; j_gene: TRBJ2-1; abundance: few; d_gene: .; v_gene: TRBV12-3/TRBV12-4
CDR3nt: TGTGCCAGCAGCGGTGGCGGGGCTAGCGGGGGTCCGCGGACCGGGGAGCTGTTTTTT; CDR3aa: CASSGGGASGGPRTGELFF; j_gene: TRBJ2-2; abundance: .; d_gene: TRBD2; v_gene: TRBV9
CDR3nt: TGTGCCAGCAGTTTCGTGTGGGAGGCCTCCTACGAGCAGTACTTC; CDR3aa: CASSFVWEASYEQYF; j_gene: TRBJ2-7; abundance: few; d_gene: .; v_gene: TRBV27
CDR3nt: TGTGCCAGCAGGGCATCGACGACAGGGTCGAGGTCACCCCTCCACTTT; CDR3aa: CASRASTTGSRSPLHF; j_gene: TRBJ1-6; abundance: few; d_gene: TRBD1; v_gene: TRBV12-3/TRBV12-4
CDR3nt: TGTGCCAACTCCCGGTCCGCAGACAGGGCGGGGCTCACAGATACGCAGTATTTT; CDR3aa: CANSRSADRAGLTDTQYF; j_gene: TRBJ2-3; abundance: few; d_gene: .; v_gene: TRBV21-1
CDR3nt: TGCAGTGCTAGAGATCCTAGCGCGGACTACGAGCAGTACTTC; CDR3aa: CSARDPSADYEQYF; j_gene: TRBJ2-7; abundance: many; d_gene: .; v_gene: TRBV20-1
CDR3nt: TGCAGTGCGGAGGGACAGGGGGCGGGAGGCGAGCAGTACTTC; CDR3aa: CSAEGQGAGGEQYF; j_gene: TRBJ2-7; abundance: .; d_gene: TRBD1; v_gene: TRBV20-1
CDR3nt: TGTGCCAGCACCGTTCGGACAGGGGCCAATGAGCAGTTCTTC; CDR3aa: CASTVRTGANEQFF; j_gene: TRBJ2-1; abundance: .; d_gene: TRBD1; v_gene: TRBV12-3/TRBV12-4
CDR3nt: TGCAGTGTGGGAGGCAGGGAATATGAAAAACTGTTTTTT; CDR3aa: CSVGGREYEKLFF; j_gene: TRBJ1-4; abundance: .; d_gene: .; v_gene: TRBV20-1
CDR3nt: TGTGCCAGCAGTTACCTAGGGACAGGGGGCACTGAAGCTTTCTTT; CDR3aa: CASSYLGTGGTEAFF; j_gene: TRBJ1-1; abundance: few; d_gene: TRBD1; v_gene: TRBV6-5
CDR3nt: TGTGCCAGCAGTTTTCAGACAGGTTGGAACACTGAAGCTTTCTTT; CDR3aa: CASSFQTGWNTEAFF; j_gene: TRBJ1-1; abundance: .; d_gene: .; v_gene: TRBV6-5
CDR3nt: TGCGCCAGCAGCTCCAACCCAGGACCCCTCGGGGAGCAGTACTTC; CDR3aa: CASSSNPGPLGEQYF; j_gene: TRBJ2-7; abundance: .; d_gene: .; v_gene: TRBV5-1
CDR3nt: TGCAGTGCTAGTGGGGGGGCCACCTATGGCTACACCTTC; CDR3aa: CSASGGATYGYTF; j_gene: TRBJ1-2; abundance: .; d_gene: .; v_gene: TRBV20-1
CDR3nt: TGTGCCAGCAGCCCCGGGGGGGCAGGGGAGACCCAGTACTTC; CDR3aa: CASSPGGAGETQYF; j_gene: TRBJ2-5; abundance: few; d_gene: TRBD2; v_gene: TRBV9
CDR3nt: TGTGCCAGCAGTTCAAGCGGGAGCTTGGACGAGCAGTACTTC; CDR3aa: CASSSSGSLDEQYF; j_gene: TRBJ2-7; abundance: .; d_gene: TRBD2; v_gene: TRBV28
CDR3nt: TGTGCCAGCAGTCGTACTAGCGGGAGGATCGGCGGGGAGCTGTTTTTT; CDR3aa: CASSRTSGRIGGELFF; j_gene: TRBJ2-2; abundance: few; d_gene: TRBD2; v_gene: TRBV7-3
CDR3nt: TGCGCCAGCAGCCAAGATTTTTCCGGAGGAGATACGCAGTATTTT; CDR3aa: CASSQDFSGGDTQYF; j_gene: TRBJ2-3; abundance: few; d_gene: .; v_gene: TRBV4-3
CDR3nt: TGTGCCAGCAGCGTTCGACAGGTAGTGGATCCGGCGCGTACGCAGTATTTT; CDR3aa: CASSVRQVVDPARTQYF; j_gene: TRBJ2-3; abundance: few; d_gene: .; v_gene: TRBV7-9